This T cell receptor (beta chain) originates from a study of Ad26.COV2.S vaccination and SARS-CoV-2 variants. Findings and limits, study-wide: Placebo recipients and vaccine recipients were similar in non-spike TCR breadth.

Trimming left V 0 bases short and J 4 bases short, with 17 bases between. The CDR3 spans 17 residues. Germline V gene lookup returns CDR1 LGHNA and CDR2 YSLEER. TCRdb's table, derived via immunoSEQ multiplex PCR, lists solely in-frame clones and lacks some. The table lists 200,000 to 250,000 clones, around 89% of them singletons. In the case of this clone: Its specificity is unknown.

Regarding treatment: around 19 received Ad26.COV2.S at low or high dose, single or two shots; about 5 received placebo; per-sample allocation not given. Collection of samples fell on day 63 after the first vaccine or placebo injection. The sequence came from a person aged 18 to 65 who received the Ad26.COV2.S COVID-19 vaccine or a placebo. This specimen was peripheral blood, taken in a trial of Ad26.COV2.S vaccine versus placebo. The V call is TRBV4-3, the J call TRBJ2-3; D perhaps matches TRBD1 (6 bases). Here the CDR3 DNA reads TGCGCCAGCAGCCAAGAAGTTGCGGACAGTGGCTCAGATACGCAGTATTTT. It yields the protein CASSQEVADSGSDTQYF.